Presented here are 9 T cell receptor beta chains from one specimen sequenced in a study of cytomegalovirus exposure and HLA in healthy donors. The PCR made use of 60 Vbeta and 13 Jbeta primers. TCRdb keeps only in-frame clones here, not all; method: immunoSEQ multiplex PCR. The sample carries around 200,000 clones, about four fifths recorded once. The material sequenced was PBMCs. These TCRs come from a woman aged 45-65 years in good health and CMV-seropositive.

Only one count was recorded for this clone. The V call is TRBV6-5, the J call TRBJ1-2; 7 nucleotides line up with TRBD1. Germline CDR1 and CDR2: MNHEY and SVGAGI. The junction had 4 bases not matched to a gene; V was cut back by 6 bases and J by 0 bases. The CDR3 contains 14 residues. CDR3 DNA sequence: TGTGCCAGCAGACTACAGGGGACTAACTATGGCTACACCTTC. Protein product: CASRLQGTNYGYTF.

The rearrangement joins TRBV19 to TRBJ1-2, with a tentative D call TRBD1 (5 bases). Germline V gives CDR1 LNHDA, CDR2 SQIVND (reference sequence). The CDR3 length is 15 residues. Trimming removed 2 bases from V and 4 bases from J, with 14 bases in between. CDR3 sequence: CASSINGGEGYGYTF. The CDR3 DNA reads TGTGCCAGTAGTATAAACGGGGGAGAAGGCTATGGCTACACCTTC.

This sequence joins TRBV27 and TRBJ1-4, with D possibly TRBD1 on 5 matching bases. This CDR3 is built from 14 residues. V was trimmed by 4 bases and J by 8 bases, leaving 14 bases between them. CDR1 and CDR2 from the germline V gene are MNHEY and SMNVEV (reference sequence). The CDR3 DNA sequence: TGTGCCAGCAGTTCAGGGCTACTTCGGGAAAAACTGTTTTTT. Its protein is CASSSGLLREKLFF.

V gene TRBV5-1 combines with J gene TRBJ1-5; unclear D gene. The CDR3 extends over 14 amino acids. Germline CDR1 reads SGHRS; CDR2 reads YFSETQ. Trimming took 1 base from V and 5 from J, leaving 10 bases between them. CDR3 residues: CASSLSGPDQPQHF. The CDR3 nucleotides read TGCGCCAGCAGCTTGAGTGGGCCTGATCAGCCCCAGCATTTT.

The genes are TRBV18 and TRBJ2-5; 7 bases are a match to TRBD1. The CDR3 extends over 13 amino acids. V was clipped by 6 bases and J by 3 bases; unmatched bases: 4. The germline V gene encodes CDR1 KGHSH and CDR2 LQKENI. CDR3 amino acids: CASSGTVKETQYF. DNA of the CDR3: TGTGCCAGCTCCGGGACAGTTAAAGAGACCCAGTACTTC. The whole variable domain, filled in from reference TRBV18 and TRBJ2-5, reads NAGVMQNPRHLVRRRGQEARLRCSPMKGHSHVYWYRQLPEEGLKFMVYLQKENIIDESGMPKERFSAEFPKEGPSILRIQQVVRGDSAAYFCASSGTVKETQYFGPGTRLLVL.

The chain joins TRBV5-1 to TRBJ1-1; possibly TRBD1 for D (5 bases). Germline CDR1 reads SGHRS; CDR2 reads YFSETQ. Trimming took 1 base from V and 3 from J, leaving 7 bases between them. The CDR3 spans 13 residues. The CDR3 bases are TGCGCCAGCAGCTTGCGGGGGGACACTGAAGCTTTCTTT. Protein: CASSLRGDTEAFF.

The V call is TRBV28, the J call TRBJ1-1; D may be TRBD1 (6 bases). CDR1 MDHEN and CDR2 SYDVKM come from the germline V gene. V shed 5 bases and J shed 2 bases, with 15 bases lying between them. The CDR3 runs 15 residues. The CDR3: CASSPPGDLNTEAFF. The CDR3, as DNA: TGTGCCAGCAGTCCACCAGGGGACCTTAACACTGAAGCTTTCTTT.

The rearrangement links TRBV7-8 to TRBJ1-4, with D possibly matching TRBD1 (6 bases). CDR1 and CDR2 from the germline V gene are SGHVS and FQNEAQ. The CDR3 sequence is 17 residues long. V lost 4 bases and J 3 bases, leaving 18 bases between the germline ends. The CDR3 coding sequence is TGTGCCAGCAGCTCATGGGGGGGCGTGAGAGCTAATGAAAAACTGTTTTTT. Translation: CASSSWGGVRANEKLFF.

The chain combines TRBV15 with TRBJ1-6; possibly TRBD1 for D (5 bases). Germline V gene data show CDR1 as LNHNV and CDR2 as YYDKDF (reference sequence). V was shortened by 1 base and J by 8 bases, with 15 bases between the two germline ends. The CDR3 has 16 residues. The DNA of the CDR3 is TGTGCCACCAGCAGAGTTGCAGGGACGGGAGATTCACCCCTCCACTTT. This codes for CATSRVAGTGDSPLHF.